Sequencing of this T cell receptor (beta chain) was carried out in a study of breast tumors, draining lymph nodes, adjacent tissues. General study findings and limits: Compared with lymph nodes, tumors were less diverse; compared with nontumor tissue, more. Tumor and nontumor repertoires were significantly more similar in luminal-like than in basal-like breast cancer. Most tumor T cells seemingly derive from lymph node, then expand in tumor. Data only fit, rather than demonstrated, lymph node origin of most tumor T cells.

TCRdb called the multiplex PCR reads again in MiXCR, with one record for every CDR3 protein. The profile covers nearly 110,000 distinct CDR3 sequences, with approximately 28% appearing a single time and less than 6% taken by the ten largest. Breast cancer patients provided tissue from their axillary draining lymph nodes. This clonotype was detected a few times. Its antigen is currently unknown. Sequencing was carried out using axillary lymph node tissue. The TCR was taken from a female donor with breast cancer. Some clones in this sample may be carry-over from other donors' samples.

The CDR3 bases are TGTGCCAGCAGCCCTCGGGACAGGGAAGTGAACACTGAAGCTTTCTTT. Translating it yields CASSPRDREVNTEAFF. The J gene is TRBJ1-1, the V gene TRBV3-2; TRBD1 reflects the table's D call only, with no check against the DNA. TRBV3-2 is described as a pseudogene. CDR3 length: 16 amino acids.